The 8 T cell receptor beta chains below were found in one sample sequenced in a study of Japanese encephalitis immunity and Zika vaccine responses. One entry per CDR3 protein, called by TCRdb with MiXCR from the 5' RACE reads. This sample carries about 470 distinct CDR3 sequences, about 1.1% of them seen once, and the ten largest clones take over 25%. CFSE-labeled PBMCs were cultured approximately 6 days with peptide pools, each at around 1 ug/mL. Proliferating CD4 T cells were sorted unfixed as live CD56-CD19-CD16-CD3+CD4+ CFSE-low cells. This specimen consisted of antigen-activated CD4+ T cells from blood, cultured, obtained during a Zika inactivated vaccine study. Source of these receptors: an adult woman who received an inactivated Zika virus vaccine.

This clonotype is judged medium-sized. V and J are TRBV4-3 and TRBJ2-7; possibly TRBD2 for D (5 bases). Germline V gene sequence: CDR1 LGHNA, CDR2 YSLEER. V lost 1 base and J 3 bases, leaving 19 bases between the germline ends. The CDR3 is made up of 17 amino acids. The CDR3 DNA follows: TGCGCCAGCAGCCAAGTCTACGGGGTTTTACCCCACTACGAGCAGTACTTC. Its protein is CASSQVYGVLPHYEQYF.

In its sample, this clonotype is medium-sized. V and J are TRBV3-1 and TRBJ2-5; D is ambiguous. Trimming left V 4 bases short and J 2 bases short, with 14 bases between. Germline assignment: CDR1 LGHDT and CDR2 YNNKEL (reference sequence). The CDR3 covers 15 residues. CDR3 nucleotide sequence: TGTGCCAGCAGCCGGCCTTTTATGGGACAAGAGACCCAGTACTTC. Amino acids: CASSRPFMGQETQYF.

This clonotype ranks as medium-sized. The rearrangement uses TRBV10-3 and TRBJ2-7; 7 nucleotides agree with TRBD2. Germline CDR1 and CDR2: ENHRY and SYGVKD. CDR3 size: 14 residues. J lost 9 bases, V lost 7 bases, and 15 bases had no gene match. CDR3 sequence: CAITFNPGTTRQYF. In DNA form, the CDR3 reads TGTGCCATCACATTCAACCCCGGGACTACAAGGCAGTACTTC.

This clonotype turned up a few times. The chain recombines TRBV20-1 with TRBJ2-7; D tentatively fits TRBD1 or TRBD2 (5 bases each). The CDR3 runs to 13 residues. Per the germline V gene, CDR1 is DFQATT and CDR2 is SNEGSKA (reference sequence). V was cut by 5 bases and J by 3 bases, with 14 bases left in between. CDR3 nucleotide sequence: TGCAGTGCTCACCGGGACGGAGGCTACGAGCAGTACTTC. Its translation: CSAHRDGGYEQYF.

Relative to its sample, this clonotype is large (0.1 to 1%). The rearrangement links TRBV10-1 to TRBJ1-1, with 7 bases fitting TRBD1. With V trimmed by 8 bases and J by 5 bases, 5 bases remained unmatched. The CDR3 runs 12 residues. Germline V gene lookup returns CDR1 WNHNN and CDR2 SYGVQD (reference sequence). The CDR3 is CASQGGFTEAFF. The CDR3 nucleotides read TGCGCCAGCCAGGGGGGTTTTACTGAAGCTTTCTTT.

The gene calls are TRBV11-2 and TRBJ1-1, with D unclear. Germline lookup yields CDR1 SGHAT and CDR2 FQNNGV. V lost 3 bases to trimming and J lost 0 bases, with 5 bases between them. The CDR3 loop spans 13 amino acids. For the CDR3, the DNA is TGTGCCAGCAGCTTCCAGGTGAACACTGAAGCTTTCTTT. The encoded protein is CASSFQVNTEAFF.

Relative to its sample, this clonotype is medium-sized. V and J are TRBV7-2 and TRBJ1-4, with D perhaps TRBD1 (5 bases). Trimming shortened V by 1 base and J by 5 bases, and 14 bases separated the two germline ends. From germline, CDR1 is SGHTA and CDR2 FQGNSA. The CDR3 length is 16 residues. CDR3 in DNA: TGTGCCAGCAGCTTAGTCTCTGGCAGGGTCAATGAAAAACTGTTTTTT. It codes for CASSLVSGRVNEKLFF.

Judged by abundance, this clonotype is medium-sized. The V and J genes are TRBV27 and TRBJ2-1; no clear D. Germline V lookup: CDR1 MNHEY, CDR2 SMNVEV (reference sequence). Trimming removed 4 bases from V and 0 bases from J, with 13 bases in between. This CDR3 spans 16 amino acids. CDR3 sequence reads: CASSSTHASSYNEQFF. The CDR3 bases are TGTGCCAGCAGTTCTACTCATGCCAGCTCCTACAATGAGCAGTTCTTC.